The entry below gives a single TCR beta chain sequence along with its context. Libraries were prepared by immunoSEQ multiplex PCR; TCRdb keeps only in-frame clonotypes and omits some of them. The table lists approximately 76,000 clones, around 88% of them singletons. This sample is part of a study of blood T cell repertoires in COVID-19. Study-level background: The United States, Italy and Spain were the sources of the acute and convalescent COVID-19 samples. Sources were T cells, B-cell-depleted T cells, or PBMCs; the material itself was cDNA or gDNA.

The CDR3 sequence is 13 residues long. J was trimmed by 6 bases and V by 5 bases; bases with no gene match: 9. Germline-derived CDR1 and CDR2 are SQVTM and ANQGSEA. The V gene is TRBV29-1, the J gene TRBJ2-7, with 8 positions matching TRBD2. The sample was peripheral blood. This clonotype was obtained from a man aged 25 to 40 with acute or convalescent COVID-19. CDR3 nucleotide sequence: TGCAGCGTTATACGGGAGGGCCACGTCGAGCAGTACTTC. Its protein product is CSVIREGHVEQYF.